This T cell receptor beta chain was obtained from a study of blood T cell repertoires in COVID-19. In the study overall: Specimens from acute and convalescent COVID-19 originated in the United States, Italy and Spain.

Libraries were prepared by immunoSEQ multiplex PCR; TCRdb keeps only in-frame clonotypes and omits some of them. The profile shows around 90,000 clones, roughly 92% of them singletons. The V and J ends lost 5 bases and 6 bases, in that order; junction bases with no gene match: 6. There are 15 residues in the CDR3. Germline lookup yields CDR1 SGHKS and CDR2 YYEKEE (reference sequence). The chain uses TRBV5-5 and TRBJ2-1; 12 positions match TRBD1. The sequencing sample was made of peripheral blood. This clonotype originated in a woman in her sixties or seventies with active COVID-19. Written as DNA, the CDR3 is TGTGCCAGCAGTAGGGGACAGGGGGCCGTCAATGAGCAGTTCTTC. Translated: CASSRGQGAVNEQFF.